In its sample, the clone carrying this TCR beta chain was seen many times. The target antigen is unknown. This record belongs to a study of T cells in Graves' hyperthyroidism and ophthalmopathy. About the study: Peripheral blood sampling occurred at initial diagnosis, before any treatment. Study results and limitations: Among thyroid clonotypes expanded above 0.001, most also appeared in blood.

Every diagnosis used clinical symptoms, serum thyroxine and TRAb, thyroid ultrasound and orbital computed tomography. This CDR3 comprises 14 residues. The V gene lost 5 bases and the J gene lost 0 bases, with 10 bases spanning the gap. The germline V gene encodes CDR1 ENHRY and CDR2 SYGVKD. What was amplified from RNA transcripts were TCR beta CDR3 regions. The TCR CDR3 first-round RT-PCR relied on the HTBI primer set. TCRdb recomputed calls from the multiplex PCR reads with MiXCR, one row per CDR3 protein. The sample carries nearly 750,000 distinct CDR3 sequences, approximately 36% recorded once. The source material was blood. The receptor was derived from a woman between 40 and 55 years old with Graves' hyperthyroidism. The chain joins TRBV10-3 to TRBJ1-1, with D possibly matching TRBD1 (5 bases). CDR3 DNA: TGTGCCATCAGTAACGGGGACTTGAACACTGAAGCTTTCTTT. It is translated as CAISNGDLNTEAFF.